This T cell receptor beta chain is from a study of blood T cell repertoires in COVID-19. Sequencing used immunoSEQ multiplex PCR; TCRdb keeps in-frame clones, though not all of them. This table has 300,000 to 350,000 clones, over 75% appearing once. All recovered Cohort 3 donors got two negative PCRs, got clearance, or saw symptom resolution. CDR3 size: 15 residues. CDR1 and CDR2 (germline): MDHEN, SYDVKM. Losses at the gene ends were 5 bases for V and 8 bases for J; bases not matched to a gene: 8. The sample consisted of PBMCs or T cells enriched from blood (not recorded which). The chain employs TRBV28 and TRBJ1-4; 10 nucleotides align to TRBD1. The TCR was taken from a man aged 25 to 40 who had recovered from COVID-19. This chain's CDR3 is CASSGRDRGPEKLFF. The CDR3 DNA follows: TGTGCCAGCAGTGGGAGGGACAGGGGACCGGAAAAACTGTTTTTT.